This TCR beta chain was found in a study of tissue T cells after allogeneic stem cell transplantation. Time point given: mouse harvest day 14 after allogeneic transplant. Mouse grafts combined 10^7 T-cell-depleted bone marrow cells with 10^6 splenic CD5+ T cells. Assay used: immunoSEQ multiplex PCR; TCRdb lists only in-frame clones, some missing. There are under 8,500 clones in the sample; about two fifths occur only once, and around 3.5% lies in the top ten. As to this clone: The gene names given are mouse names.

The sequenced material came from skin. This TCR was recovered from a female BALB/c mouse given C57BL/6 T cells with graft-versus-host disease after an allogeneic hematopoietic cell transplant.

The CDR3 reads CAWSLGFNQAPLF. The CDR3 bases that were read are TGTGCCTGGAGTCTCGGGTTCAACCAGGCTCCGCTT. The genes are TRBV31 and TRBJ1-5; D uncertain. With the read ending 1 residue before the CDR3 end, the germline J gene is used to fill in that end. This CDR3 comprises 13 residues. CDR1 and CDR2 from the germline V gene are GKSSPN and SITVG. The germline V and J ends were trimmed by 0 bases and 3 bases, with 6 bases remaining between them.